The 31 T cell receptor beta chains reported below all come from one sample, sequenced in a study of T cell changes during pregnancy in multiple sclerosis. TCRdb's copy holds only in-frame clones and misses some; the assay was immunoSEQ multiplex PCR. This table holds tens of thousands of clones, 85% to 90% found once. The specimen was CD4+ T cells from peripheral blood mononuclear cells, collected in the second trimester of pregnancy. Receptor source: a female donor with multiple sclerosis, enrolled in a pregnancy study.

The rearrangement joins TRBV5-1 to TRBJ1-1, with D possibly matching TRBD1 (5 bases). CDR1 SGHRS and CDR2 YFSETQ come from the germline V gene. V lost 4 bases and J 2 bases, leaving 9 bases between the germline ends. The CDR3 extends over 13 amino acids. The CDR3 DNA reads TGCGCCAGCAGCGTCCAGGGCAACACTGAAGCTTTCTTT. Translating gives CASSVQGNTEAFF.

The chain combines TRBV9 with TRBJ2-3; no firm D call. V dropped 3 bases and J dropped 2 bases, with 7 bases sitting between them. The CDR3 is made up of 13 amino acids. Germline CDR1 reads SGDLS; CDR2 reads YYNGEE. CDR3 protein: CASSDLNTDTQYF. The CDR3 DNA is TGTGCCAGCAGCGATCTTAACACAGATACGCAGTATTTT.

The V call is TRBV19, the J call TRBJ1-5, with a possible D match to TRBD1 (5 bases). Trimming took 7 bases from V and 9 from J, leaving 10 bases between them. CDR1 and CDR2 (germline): LNHDA, SQIVND (reference sequence). The CDR3 covers 11 residues. CDR3 bases: TGTGCCAGTACCCCGGGGGGGCCCCAGCATTTT. Translated, it gives CASTPGGPQHF.

A single count supports this clone. The chain couples TRBV18 to TRBJ2-5; 9 bases agree with TRBD2. The CDR3 extends over 15 amino acids. Germline CDR1 and CDR2: KGHSH and LQKENI. V gave up 3 bases and J gave up 4 bases; unmatched junction bases: 6. The CDR3 region has the DNA TGTGCCAGCTCACCGAGGCTAGCGGGATCAGAGACCCAGTACTTC. Translating gives CASSPRLAGSETQYF.

V usage is TRBV5-6 and J usage is TRBJ1-1; D perhaps matches TRBD1 (5 bases). Trimming took off 2 bases at V and 4 bases at J, with 21 bases between the two ends. The germline CDR1 and CDR2 sequences are SGHDT and YYEEEE. CDR3 length: 17 residues. The CDR3 loop is CASSLGGVGAARTEAFF. The DNA for the CDR3 is TGTGCCAGCAGCTTAGGAGGGGTCGGCGCAGCTCGCACTGAAGCTTTCTTT.

The rearrangement uses TRBV6-6 and TRBJ2-7; 9 bases fit TRBD1. This CDR3 has 14 residues. V shed 4 bases, J shed 5 bases, and the junction held 6 bases outside the gene matches. From germline, CDR1 is MNHNY and CDR2 SVGAGI (reference sequence). As DNA, the CDR3 is TGTGCCAGCAGTTCCCGGGACAGGGTTAACGAGCAGTACTTC. Its protein is CASSSRDRVNEQYF.

The V and J genes are TRBV5-1 and TRBJ2-3; 11 bases line up with TRBD1. The CDR3 contains 14 residues. Germline trimming cut 4 bases from V and 6 bases from J; bases unmatched to any gene: 4. Per the germline V gene, CDR1 is SGHRS and CDR2 is YFSETQ. For the CDR3, the DNA is TGCGCCAGCAGCACCGGACAGGGGGCCGATACGCAGTATTTT. It yields the protein CASSTGQGADTQYF.

The chain joins TRBV28 to TRBJ1-1; no reliable D call. The ends were cut back, 3 bases at V and 0 bases at J, with 5 bases in the middle. Germline-derived CDR1 and CDR2 are MDHEN and SYDVKM. The CDR3 totals 13 residues. The CDR3 coding sequence is TGTGCCAGCAGTTTTCAGTTGAACACTGAAGCTTTCTTT. Amino acid sequence: CASSFQLNTEAFF.

This chain links TRBV5-4 with TRBJ2-1, with D unresolved. This CDR3 comprises 15 residues. The germline gives CDR1 SGHNT, CDR2 YYREEE (reference sequence). Trimming left V 4 bases short and J 0 bases short, with 11 bases between. This chain's CDR3 is CASSQQLSSYNEQFF. The CDR3, as DNA: TGTGCCAGCAGCCAACAGCTAAGCTCCTACAATGAGCAGTTCTTC. The full variable domain, in which reference TRBV5-4 and TRBJ2-1 provide the parts outside the CDR3, is ETGVTQSPTHLIKTRGQQVTLRCSSQSGHNTVSWYQQALGQGPQFIFQYYREEENGRGNFPPRFSGLQFPNYSSELNVNALELDDSALYLCASSQQLSSYNEQFFGPGTRLTVL.

The J gene is TRBJ2-1, the V gene TRBV19, with TRBD2 matching 9 bases. The V gene's germline CDR1 is LNHDA and CDR2 SQIVND (reference sequence). The CDR3 is 13 residues long. CDR3 nucleotides: TGTGCATCAAGACTAGCGGCCAACAATGAGCAGTTCTTC. Residues: CASRLAANNEQFF.

The chain recombines TRBV25-1 with TRBJ1-5; 8 bases line up with TRBD1. CDR1 and CDR2 from the germline V gene are MGHDK and SYGVNS. The CDR3 length is 15 residues. The V segment lost 4 bases and the J segment 7 bases; nucleotides outside the gene matches: 9. In DNA form, the CDR3 reads TGTGCCAGCAGTGCCTCAGGGGGCCAGGGACAGCCCCAGCATTTT. Translation: CASSASGGQGQPQHF. Based on the CDR3 plus reference TRBV25-1 and TRBJ1-5, the full variable domain is EADIYQTPRYLVIGTGKKITLECSQTMGHDKMYWYQQDPGMELHLIHYSYGVNSTEKGDLSSESTVSRIRTEHFPLTLESARPSHTSQYLCASSASGGQGQPQHFGDGTRLSIL.

This chain joins TRBV11-2 and TRBJ1-3; D perhaps matches TRBD1 (5 bases). Trimming pared 3 bases from V and 0 bases from J, leaving 12 bases between. The CDR3 is 16 amino acids. Germline V gene sequence: CDR1 SGHAT, CDR2 FQNNGV. CDR3 sequence reads: CASSLITGSSGNTIYF. The CDR3 DNA is TGTGCCAGCAGCTTGATAACAGGAAGCTCTGGAAACACCATATATTTT.

The chain recombines TRBV5-6 with TRBJ2-1; 9 bases are a match to TRBD1. Germline CDR1 and CDR2: SGHDT and YYEEEE. V lost 2 bases and J lost 7; bases outside the gene matches: 7. CDR3 length equals 15 residues. The CDR3 DNA sequence: TGTGCCAGCAGCTTTCCCGGGACAGGGAGGAATGAGCAGTTCTTC. Its translation is CASSFPGTGRNEQFF.

This chain joins TRBV6-1 and TRBJ1-2; TRBD1 agrees at 10 bases. The V and J ends lost 0 bases and 14 bases, in that order; junction bases with no gene match: 12. Per germline, CDR1 MNHNS and CDR2 SASEGT. The CDR3 is 15 amino acids. The CDR3, as DNA: TGTGCCAGCAGTGAAGCTGGGACAGGGGTTATCCGTTGTACCTTC. Amino acids: CASSEAGTGVIRCTF.

This sequence joins TRBV19 and TRBJ2-5; D is possibly TRBD1 (7 bases). CDR3 length: 15 residues. Trimming cost V 4 bases and J 7 bases, with 19 bases left between them. The germline gives CDR1 LNHDA, CDR2 SQIVND (reference sequence). CDR3 sequence (DNA): TGTGCCAGTAGTAAGGAGGGGGCCGGGACGGGGACCCAGTACTTC. It encodes CASSKEGAGTGTQYF.

The V gene is TRBV7-9, the J gene TRBJ2-3; possibly TRBD2 for D (6 bases). V was pared by 4 bases and J by 6 bases, with 14 bases between. CDR3 size: 14 residues. Germline assignment: CDR1 SEHNR and CDR2 FQNEAQ (reference sequence). CDR3 nucleotides: TGTGCCAGCAGCTCCATTGGGGGGTTGGATACGCAGTATTTT. Its protein product is CASSSIGGLDTQYF.

CDR3 protein: CAISEPTGRGTEAFF. In DNA form, the CDR3 reads TGTGCCATCAGTGAACCAACAGGGCGCGGCACTGAAGCTTTCTTT. The chain carries TRBV10-3 and TRBJ1-1; TRBD1 might be the D (6 bases). CDR1 and CDR2 from the germline V gene are ENHRY and SYGVKD. This CDR3 comprises 15 residues. V gave up 3 bases and J gave up 4 bases, with 15 bases separating them.

In its sample, this clone was seen once. Other nucleotide sequences from this sample produce the same CDR3. The chain joins TRBV5-1 to TRBJ2-5, with 9 bases matching TRBD1. Germline CDR1 is SGHRS and CDR2 is YFSETQ. The length of the CDR3 is 14 residues. V trimming: 4 bases; J trimming: 5 bases; junction bases outside the gene matches: 6. This CDR3 reads CASSPGQGRETQYF. CDR3 DNA sequence: TGCGCCAGCAGCCCGGGACAGGGCCGGGAGACCCAGTACTTC.

This clone was detected only once. This rearrangement joins TRBV7-9 to TRBJ1-1; a weak D match, TRBD1 (5 bases). V gave up 2 bases and J gave up 0 bases, with 13 bases separating them. The germline V gene encodes CDR1 SEHNR and CDR2 FQNEAQ (reference sequence). This CDR3 is 16 amino acids long. The CDR3 protein is CASSLFKGFMNTEAFF. CDR3 bases: TGTGCCAGCAGCTTATTCAAGGGGTTCATGAACACTGAAGCTTTCTTT.

The chain recombines TRBV27 with TRBJ2-1; maybe TRBD2 (6 bases). V was clipped by 2 bases and J by 4 bases, with 15 bases between them. Germline lookup yields CDR1 MNHEY and CDR2 SMNVEV (reference sequence). The CDR3 length is 16 residues. CDR3 in DNA: TGTGCCAGCAGTTTACTGGTTGGCGGGGCTTACAATGAGCAGTTCTTC. Translated, it gives CASSLLVGGAYNEQFF.

With regard to this clone: No DNA is shown, since the ends of the CDR3 on it are uncertain; the CDR3 is the one TCRdb lists. The chain employs TRBV28 and TRBJ2-7; the table assigns TRBD1, which was not confirmed against the DNA. Germline CDR1 and CDR2: MDHEN and SYDVKM. The CDR3 is made up of 14 amino acids, end residues included. The CDR3 sequence: CASSTSGHPYEQYF.

This chain connects TRBV7-9 to TRBJ2-3, with 8 bases matching TRBD2. The junction had 4 bases not matched to a gene; V was cut back by 1 base and J by 4 bases. The V gene's germline CDR1 is SEHNR and CDR2 FQNEAQ (reference sequence). The CDR3 has 15 residues. DNA for the CDR3: TGTGCCAGCAGCTTAGTTGCGGGAGGAGCAGATACGCAGTATTTT. It is translated as CASSLVAGGADTQYF. The full variable domain, its missing parts supplied by reference TRBV7-9 and TRBJ2-3, is DTGVSQNPRHKITKRGQNVTFRCDPISEHNRLYWYRQTLGQGPEFLTYFQNEAQLEKSRLLSDRFSAERPKGSFSTLEIQRTEQGDSAMYLCASSLVAGGADTQYFGPGTRLTVL.

The genes are TRBV6-5 and TRBJ2-2; 7 bases fit TRBD1. Germline lookup yields CDR1 MNHEY and CDR2 SVGAGI. This CDR3 has 16 residues. J was trimmed by 5 bases and V by 4 bases; bases with no gene match: 10. CDR3 in DNA: TGTGCCAGCAGTTTGACGCAGGGGGTTTGGACCGGGGAGCTGTTTTTT. Translating gives CASSLTQGVWTGELFF.

The rearrangement links TRBV5-5 to TRBJ2-7; D perhaps matches TRBD1 (5 bases). Deletions cut 4 bases from V and 0 bases from J, with 11 bases between. This CDR3 is built from 14 residues. Germline V lookup: CDR1 SGHKS, CDR2 YYEKEE (reference sequence). CDR3 sequence (DNA): TGTGCCAGCAGCGTCTTAGGGGTCTCCTACGAGCAGTACTTC. Translation: CASSVLGVSYEQYF.

The rearrangement uses TRBV2 and TRBJ1-5; D is perhaps TRBD1 (6 bases). The CDR3 extends over 14 amino acids. Deletions cut 6 bases from V and 0 bases from J, with 9 bases between. Germline V CDR1 and CDR2: SNHLY, FYNNEI. The CDR3 DNA sequence: TGTGCCAGCAGGGGGACATTTAGCAATCAGCCCCAGCATTTT. Translating gives CASRGTFSNQPQHF.

The chain is built from TRBV28 and TRBJ1-5; tentative D call: TRBD1 (6 bases). Trimming removed 7 bases at V and 4 bases at J, with 14 bases between. CDR1 and CDR2 (germline): MDHEN, SYDVKM. This CDR3 region has 14 residues. CDR3 amino acids: CASNYGQYNQPQHF. CDR3 DNA sequence: TGTGCCAGCAACTACGGACAGTATAATCAGCCCCAGCATTTT.

V gene TRBV11-3 combines with J gene TRBJ2-7; 8 positions agree with TRBD2. The junction had 7 bases not matched to a gene; V was cut back by 2 bases and J by 7 bases. In germline, CDR1 is SGHNT, CDR2 YENEEA. There are 14 residues in the CDR3. CDR3 coding DNA: TGTGCCAGCAGCTTATCGCGGGGGGCCGAAGAGCAGTACTTC. Translated: CASSLSRGAEEQYF.

The chain couples TRBV7-6 to TRBJ2-6, with D maybe TRBD2 (6 bases). With 3 bases removed from V and 0 bases from J, the gap between germline ends came to 15 bases. CDR1 and CDR2 from the germline V gene are SGHVS and FNYEAQ. CDR3 size: 18 residues. The CDR3 coding sequence is TGTGCCAGCAGCTTCCGCGGGACTGGGCCCTCTGGGGCCAACGTCCTGACTTTC. Its protein product is CASSFRGTGPSGANVLTF.

The chain recombines TRBV11-2 with TRBJ2-3; D gene unclear. The CDR3 consists of 13 residues. Per germline, CDR1 SGHAT and CDR2 FQNNGV. Trimming stripped 6 bases from V and 5 bases from J, with 12 bases between. This CDR3 is CASSPNPGDTQYF. The CDR3 DNA reads TGTGCCAGCAGTCCAAACCCGGGAGATACGCAGTATTTT.

The chain carries TRBV28 and TRBJ1-1; D ambiguous. From germline, CDR1 is MDHEN and CDR2 SYDVKM. The germline V and J ends were trimmed by 0 bases and 1 base, with 6 bases remaining between them. The CDR3 is 14 amino acids. CDR3: CASSLWETNTEAFF. The CDR3 DNA sequence: TGTGCCAGCAGTTTATGGGAGACGAACACTGAAGCTTTCTTT.

V and J are TRBV5-1 and TRBJ2-1, with a weak D call TRBD2 (5 bases). Trimming stripped 4 bases from V and 4 bases from J, with 9 bases between. CDR1 SGHRS and CDR2 YFSETQ come from the germline V gene. CDR3 length equals 13 residues. CDR3 sequence: CASSHGLYNEQFF. As DNA, the CDR3 is TGCGCCAGCAGCCACGGACTGTACAATGAGCAGTTCTTC. Using reference TRBV5-1 and TRBJ2-1 for the parts outside the CDR3, the full variable domain is KAGVTQTPRYLIKTRGQQVTLSCSPISGHRSVSWYQQTPGQGLQFLFEYFSETQRNKGNFPGRFSGRQFSNSRSEMNVSTLELGDSALYLCASSHGLYNEQFFGPGTRLTVL.